The following is a T cell receptor (beta chain) sequence with its context. The data are from a study of lymphopenia after photon versus proton radiotherapy. Germline V gene sequence: CDR1 SGHAT, CDR2 FQNNGV. CDR3 length: 14 amino acids. Trimming removed 2 bases from V and 2 bases from J, with 10 bases in between. Using immunoSEQ multiplex PCR, the repertoire was profiled, and TCRdb retains in-frame clones only, with some absent. The top ten clones hold over 9% of a sample with about 40,000 clones, about 82% of them seen once. Sequences were derived from peripheral blood, sampled from a patient treated with proton-based radiotherapy. The V and J genes are TRBV11-2 and TRBJ2-7; no clear D. This clonotype was obtained from a woman in her seventies with pancreatic cancer. Some clones in this sample may be carry-over from other donors' samples. CDR3 protein: CASSLLLRTYEQYF. The CDR3 DNA reads TGTGCCAGCAGCTTACTTCTACGAACCTACGAGCAGTACTTC.